The clone carrying this T cell receptor beta chain has just one count. Its antigen is currently unknown. V shed 1 base and J shed 2 bases, with 18 bases lying between them. The CDR3 contains 19 residues. CDR1 is SEHNR and CDR2 is FQNEAQ in the germline V gene (reference sequence). The record originates from a study of STAT3 mutations in large granular lymphocyte leukemia. Study-level results: Samples missed the first appearance of the clone. In T-cell large granular lymphocyte leukemia, about half of patients showed multiple immunodominant subclonotypes. In several patients, dominant TCR clone burden exceeded STAT3 mutant burden, suggesting STAT3 mutation arose secondarily. A small but highly pathogenic clone may have been missed.

Sequenced by immunoSEQ multiplex PCR; TCRdb stores in-frame clones only, minus some. Of around 9,000 clones in the sample, around nine tenths were seen once. Source material: peripheral blood mononuclear cells. The source is a man at least 80 years old with T-cell large granular lymphocyte leukemia. Some clones in this sample may be carry-over from other donors' samples. The rearrangement uses TRBV7-9 and TRBJ2-6, with D perhaps TRBD1 (6 bases). The CDR3 region has the DNA TGTGCCAGCAGCTTAGGCAGGGGCCGGGTAGGGACTGGGGCCAACGTCCTGACTTTC. Its translation: CASSLGRGRVGTGANVLTF.